This T cell receptor beta chain was captured in a study of blood T cell repertoires in COVID-19 (dated by TCRdb to about 2020). The study in broad terms: The collaborator samples originated in the United States, Italy and Spain and spanned the acute and convalescent phases of COVID-19. The repertoires were made available in a free public database intended to serve as a resource for research on the immune response to SARS-CoV-2. The prospective study material was composed of cDNA or gDNA derived from T cells, B-cell-depleted T cells, or PBMCs. Nearly every sample came with metadata listing a de-identified subject ID, COVID-19 status, age in years and sex. Samples were obtained from the ongoing ImmuneRACE study (first 160 participants) and from 1,254 subjects provided by 6 global collaborators. Where available, HLA class I and class II types were taken from metadata supplied by the sample provider and were not determined by assay-based typing. Deeply sampled blood TCRbeta repertoires from subjects exposed to, actively infected with, or recovered from COVID-19 were included in the dataset. General study outcomes and caveats: The quantity of clinical and demographic metadata differed by source and by participant and was supplied without curation.

The immunoSEQ Assay, a bias-controlled multiplex PCR, was used to amplify TCRbeta CDR3 regions from genomic DNA. The authors processed their data as follows. Nucleated cell counts per sample were estimated from amplification of reference gene primers within the assay. To quantify the absolute abundance of each unique TCRbeta CDR3 rearrangement, sequence reads were collapsed and filtered. Productive Simpson clonality was computed per sample as the square root of Simpson's diversity index over productive rearrangements. Not all clones reach the TCRdb copy of this immuneACCESS table, which keeps in-frame sequences only. Checked studies attribute under half of the gap to unresolved V genes and leave the rest unexplained. That table supplies the V and J calls and clone size; D and trimming were determined from the DNA. This sample comprises a few hundred thousand clones, about 90% of them detected only once. Approximately 0.99% of the sample is held by the ten biggest clonotypes.

Concerning this clone itself: Its antigen is unknown. There are no base qualities to consult, and no much larger clone falls within one base.

In the prospective study, participants were roughly 18 to 100 years old, resided in 24 geographic areas of the United States, and were enrolled through a virtual design. Cohort assignment in the prospective study relied on participant-reported clinical history from a screening survey and a study questionnaire. Recovered participants in ImmuneRACE Cohort 3 were defined by two consecutive negative NP/OP PCR tests, clearance by a healthcare professional, or resolution of symptoms. In the prospective study, whole blood, serum and a nasopharyngeal or oropharyngeal swab were collected from each participant by mobile phlebotomists. Participants in the prospective study had the option to provide additional blood draws and questionnaires over a roughly two-month period. Blood samples from the prospective study were shipped frozen or at room temperature prior to DNA extraction. V lost 0 bases and J lost 2 bases; the stretch between them is 11 bases long. The germline V gene (reference sequence) yields MNHEY for CDR1 and SMNVEV for CDR2. The cysteine opens and the phenylalanine closes a CDR3 of 16 amino acids. Only the CDR3 region is kept as DNA, spanning 48 bases read in frame from base 1.

Input material: PBMCs or T cells enriched from blood (not recorded which). The sequence derives from a woman aged 25 to 39 who had recovered from COVID-19. The rearranged segments are TRBV27 and TRBJ1-3, with no reliable assignment of the D segment. The CDR3 reads as follows: CASSLSFDNAGNTIYF. The sequenced DNA: TGTGCCAGCAGTTTATCGTTCGACAATGCTGGAAACACCATATATTTT.